The sequence of this T cell receptor beta chain was determined in a study of somatic mutations in cytotoxic T cells in rheumatoid arthritis. Germline lookup yields CDR1 MNHNS and CDR2 SASEGT. This CDR3 has 13 residues. Losses at the gene ends were 7 bases for V and 4 bases for J; bases not matched to a gene: 4. Assay: immunoSEQ multiplex PCR; the TCRdb copy retains only in-frame clones and omits some. The data contain around 16,000 clones, about 72% of them seen just once; the ten biggest clones take up roughly 10%. The sequence was obtained from an adult with rheumatoid arthritis. J is TRBJ1-1 and V is TRBV6-1; 9 nucleotides match TRBD1. Sequencing was done on a sample of CD8+ T cells sorted from blood. CDR3 bases: TGTGCCAGCACCTGGACAGGGGCCACTGAAGCTTTCTTT. It is translated as CASTWTGATEAFF.